One sample yielded the 18 T cell receptor beta chains listed below, sequenced in a study of human T cells and chemical hapten exposure. Each CDR3 protein is one row after TCRdb ran MiXCR on the RACE reads. The table includes approximately 50,000 distinct CDR3 sequences, 9.5% to 10% detected once. Noted time point: pre-sensitization, week 0. Sample treatment: therapeutic diphenylcyclopropenone sensitization with weekly scalp DPC. It was unfractionated whole blood from which total RNA was extracted. Material: whole blood, obtained in connection with sensitization to the hapten diphenylcyclopropenone (DPC). These TCRs come from a woman in her 30s with alopecia areata. Some clones in this sample may be carry-over from other donors' samples.

There are many counts of this clonotype. The chain has TRBV20-1 and TRBJ1-1, with 9 bases identical to TRBD1. Germline V gene data show CDR1 as DFQATT and CDR2 as SNEGSKA (reference sequence). The CDR3 is 12 residues long. V was pared by 7 bases and J by 1 base, with 1 base of the junction left unmatched. CDR3 amino acids: CSGGQGNTEAFF. In DNA form, the CDR3 reads TGCAGTGGGGGACAGGGGAACACTGAAGCTTTCTTT.

This clonotype has a count of ten or more. The CDR3 coding sequence is TGTGCCAGCAGTTTCCACCTGGACAGGGGGATTTACGAGCAGTACTTC. Translation: CASSFHLDRGIYEQYF. V usage is TRBV6-1 and J usage is TRBJ2-7; 10 bases map to TRBD1. Looked up from germline, CDR1 is MNHNS and CDR2 is SASEGT. The CDR3 is made up of 16 amino acids. The junction had 11 bases not matched to a gene; V was cut back by 5 bases and J by 4 bases.

This clonotype has more than one count but fewer than ten. CDR3 loop: CAISESRQGNEQFF. The CDR3 DNA reads TGTGCCATCAGTGAGTCAAGGCAGGGGAACGAGCAGTTCTTC. The J gene is TRBJ2-1, the V gene TRBV10-3; a possible D gene is TRBD1 (6 bases). Per the germline V gene, CDR1 is ENHRY and CDR2 is SYGVKD. The CDR3 has 14 amino acids. The germline V and J ends were trimmed by 0 bases and 10 bases, with 13 bases remaining between them.

Many counts were recorded for this clonotype. The chain recombines TRBV6-6 with TRBJ2-7; D not resolved. CDR1 and CDR2 (germline): MNHNY, SVGAGI (reference sequence). Trimming cost V 6 bases and J 1 base, with 10 bases left between them. This CDR3 region has 13 residues. The CDR3 region is CASSETGSYEQYF. CDR3 sequence (DNA): TGTGCCAGCAGCGAGACTGGGTCCTACGAGCAGTACTTC.

V and J are TRBV24-1 and TRBJ1-5; D may be TRBD1 (6 bases). Trimming left V 6 bases short and J 4 bases short, with 9 bases between. This CDR3 region has 13 residues. CDR1 KGHDR and CDR2 SFDVKD come from the germline V gene. The CDR3 here is CATSLQGNQPQHF. CDR3 nucleotides: TGTGCCACCAGTCTTCAGGGGAATCAGCCCCAGCATTTT.

V gene TRBV7-2 combines with J gene TRBJ2-3; D might be TRBD2 (6 bases). The V and J ends lost 0 bases and 6 bases respectively, with 16 bases between them. Germline V CDR1 and CDR2: SGHTA, FQGNSA. CDR3 size: 16 residues. The CDR3 bases are TGTGCCAGCAGCTTAGCGTGGGCGGGGACCACGGATACGCAGTATTTT. Its protein is CASSLAWAGTTDTQYF.

The chain recombines TRBV6-1 with TRBJ2-3; possible D gene TRBD2, 7 bases. Trimming left V 11 bases short and J 1 base short, with 19 bases between. From germline, CDR1 is MNHNS and CDR2 SASEGT. The CDR3 length is 15 residues. CDR3 sequence (DNA): TGTGCCGCTGCTTCTCGGCGGGGGCGCACAGATACGCAGTATTTT. Translating it yields CAAASRRGRTDTQYF.

This clonotype was detected many times. The chain has TRBV20-1 and TRBJ1-1; possible D gene TRBD1, 6 bases. The V and J ends lost 2 bases and 5 bases respectively, with 12 bases between them. Germline loops: CDR1 DFQATT, CDR2 SNEGSKA (reference sequence). This CDR3 has 13 residues. The CDR3 here is CSARTDSQTEAFF. The CDR3, as DNA: TGCAGTGCTAGAACGGACAGCCAAACTGAAGCTTTCTTT.

This clonotype was detected ten times or more. This sequence joins TRBV27 and TRBJ1-1; D is undetermined. Germline lookup yields CDR1 MNHEY and CDR2 SMNVEV (reference sequence). CDR3 length: 13 residues. Deletions cut 5 bases from V and 5 bases from J, with 12 bases between. CDR3 DNA: TGTGCCAGCAGTGAAGGGATTGGGACTGAAGCTTTCTTT. Residues: CASSEGIGTEAFF.

This clonotype has more than one count but fewer than ten. The V call is TRBV7-8, the J call TRBJ2-1, with no clear D. With 7 bases removed from V and 2 bases from J, the gap between germline ends came to 18 bases. The CDR3 loop spans 16 amino acids. CDR1 is SGHVS, CDR2 FQNEAQ, per germline. In DNA, the CDR3 is TGTGCCAGCAACACCGAACCGGCGGACGCCTACAATGAGCAGTTCTTC. This codes for CASNTEPADAYNEQFF.

This clonotype was recorded at least ten times. V is TRBV12-3 or TRBV12-4 and J is TRBJ2-1; 7 nucleotides match TRBD1. J lost 10 bases, V lost 6 bases, and 9 bases had no gene match. CDR3 length equals 13 residues. CDR3 loop: CASSRQGYGEQFF. In nucleotides, the CDR3 is TGTGCCAGCAGCCGACAGGGTTATGGCGAGCAGTTCTTC.

V gene TRBV5-8 combines with J gene TRBJ1-4; 7 bases agree with TRBD1. V was pared by 3 bases and J by 8 bases, with 13 bases of the junction left unmatched. The V gene's germline CDR1 is SGHTS and CDR2 YDEGEE. This CDR3 is 16 amino acids long. As DNA, the CDR3 is TGTGCCAGCAGCTATGGAGGGGACAGTATGCGGGAAAAACTGTTTTTT. Translating gives CASSYGGDSMREKLFF.

This clonotype has more than one count but fewer than ten. The genes are TRBV12-3 or TRBV12-4 and TRBJ1-1; no clear D gene. Trimming shortened V by 2 bases and J by 4 bases, and 11 bases separated the two germline ends. The CDR3 sequence is 14 residues long. The CDR3 DNA is TGTGCCAGCAGTTTAATCGTGGAGGGCACTGAAGCTTTCTTT. This encodes CASSLIVEGTEAFF.

The sample holds a few counts of this clonotype. The rearrangement joins TRBV27 to TRBJ2-7; D remains unclear. V was trimmed by 8 bases and J by 4 bases, leaving 15 bases between them. The CDR3 extends over 13 amino acids. Germline CDR1 is MNHEY and CDR2 is SMNVEV (reference sequence). The CDR3 here is CASRAVQWYEQYF. The CDR3 DNA reads TGTGCCAGCCGCGCAGTCCAGTGGTACGAGCAGTACTTC.

This clonotype was detected ten times or more. This chain connects TRBV9 to TRBJ2-5; D gene unclear. V lost 2 bases and J 2 bases, leaving 10 bases between the germline ends. Germline loops: CDR1 SGDLS, CDR2 YYNGEE. This CDR3 region has 14 residues. In DNA form, the CDR3 reads TGTGCCAGCAGCGTTGGTCAGGTACAAGAGACCCAGTACTTC. Residues: CASSVGQVQETQYF.

This clonotype has a count of ten or more. The chain has TRBV25-1 and TRBJ1-1; a weak D match, TRBD1 (6 bases). Germline assignment: CDR1 MGHDK and CDR2 SYGVNS. Trimming left V 8 bases short and J 1 base short, with 14 bases between. CDR3 length: 14 residues. This chain's CDR3 is CASSKDSRNTEAFF. The CDR3 nucleotides read TGTGCCAGCTCGAAGGACAGCAGGAACACTGAAGCTTTCTTT. Together with reference TRBV25-1 and TRBJ1-1, the CDR3 gives the full variable domain: EADIYQTPRYLVIGTGKKITLECSQTMGHDKMYWYQQDPGMELHLIHYSYGVNSTEKGDLSSESTVSRIRTEHFPLTLESARPSHTSQYLCASSKDSRNTEAFFGQGTRLTVV.

The table lists this clonotype with a few counts. V and J are TRBV30 and TRBJ1-5, with a tentative D call TRBD1 (6 bases). The V and J ends lost 3 bases and 9 bases respectively, with 18 bases between them. The germline CDR1 and CDR2 sequences are GTSNPN and SVGIG (reference sequence). This CDR3 contains 14 residues. The CDR3 bases are TGTGCCTGGAGCCCAGTGGGGGGCCCAAGGCCCCAGCATTTT. This encodes CAWSPVGGPRPQHF. Full variable domain (missing parts from reference TRBV30 and TRBJ1-5): SQTIHQWPATLVQPVGSPLSLECTVEGTSNPNLYWYRQAAGRGLQLLFYSVGIGQISSEVPQNLSASRPQDRQFILSSKKLLLSDSGFYLCAWSPVGGPRPQHFGDGTRLSIL.

The rearrangement links TRBV3-1 to TRBJ2-3; 12 nucleotides align to TRBD2. The V gene's germline CDR1 is LGHDT and CDR2 YNNKEL (reference sequence). The CDR3 has 16 amino acids. V lost 0 bases, J lost 5 bases, and 3 bases stayed unmatched. CDR3 residues: CASSQDLAGGQDTQYF. DNA of the CDR3: TGTGCCAGCAGCCAAGATCTAGCGGGGGGGCAAGATACGCAGTATTTT.